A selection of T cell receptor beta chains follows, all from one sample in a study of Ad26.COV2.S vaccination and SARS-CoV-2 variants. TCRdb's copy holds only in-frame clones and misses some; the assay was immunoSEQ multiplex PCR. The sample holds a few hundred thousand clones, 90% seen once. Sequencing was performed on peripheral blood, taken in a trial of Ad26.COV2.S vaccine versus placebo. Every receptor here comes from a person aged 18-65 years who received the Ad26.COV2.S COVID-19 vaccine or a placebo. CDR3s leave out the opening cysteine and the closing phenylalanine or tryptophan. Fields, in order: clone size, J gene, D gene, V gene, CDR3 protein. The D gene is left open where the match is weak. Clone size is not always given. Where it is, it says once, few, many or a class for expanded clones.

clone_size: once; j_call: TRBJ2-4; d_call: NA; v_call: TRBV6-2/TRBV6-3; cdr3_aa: ASSYSTNRELAKNIQY
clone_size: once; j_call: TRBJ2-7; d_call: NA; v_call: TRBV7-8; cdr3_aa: ASSSYEGYEQY
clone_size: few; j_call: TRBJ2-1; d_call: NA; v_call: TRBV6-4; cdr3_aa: ASSARGLGNEQF
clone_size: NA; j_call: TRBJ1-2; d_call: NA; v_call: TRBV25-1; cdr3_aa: ASSELGQYYGYT
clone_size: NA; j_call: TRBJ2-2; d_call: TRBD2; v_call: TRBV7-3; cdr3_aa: ASSLDRLAGITGELF
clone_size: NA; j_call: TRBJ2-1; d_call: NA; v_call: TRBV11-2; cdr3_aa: ASSFGSEQF
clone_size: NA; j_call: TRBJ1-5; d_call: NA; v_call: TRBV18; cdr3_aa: ASSPGDSNQPQH
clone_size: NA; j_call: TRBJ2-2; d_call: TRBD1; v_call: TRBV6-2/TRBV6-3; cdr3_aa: ASSYADRGWTGELF
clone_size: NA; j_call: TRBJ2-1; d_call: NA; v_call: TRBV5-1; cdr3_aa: ASSPGQYNEQF
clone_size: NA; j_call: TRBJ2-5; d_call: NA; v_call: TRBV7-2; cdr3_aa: ASSIRGLVTETQY
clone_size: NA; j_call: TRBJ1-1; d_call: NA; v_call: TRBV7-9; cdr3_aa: ASSLEGRQRDTEAF
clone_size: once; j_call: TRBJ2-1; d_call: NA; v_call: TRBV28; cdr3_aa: ASAPAEIYNEQF
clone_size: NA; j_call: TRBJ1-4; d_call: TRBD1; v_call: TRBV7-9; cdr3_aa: ASSTRQGNEKLF
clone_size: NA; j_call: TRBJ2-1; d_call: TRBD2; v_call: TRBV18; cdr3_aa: ASSPRLAVRNEQF
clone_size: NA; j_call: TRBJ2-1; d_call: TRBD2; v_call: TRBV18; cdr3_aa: ASSLGLAGNNEQF
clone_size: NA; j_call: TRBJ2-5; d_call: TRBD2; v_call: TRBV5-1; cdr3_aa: ASSLAPSGISPETQY
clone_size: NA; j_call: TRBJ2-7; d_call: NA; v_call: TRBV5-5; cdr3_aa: ASSQDPYEQY
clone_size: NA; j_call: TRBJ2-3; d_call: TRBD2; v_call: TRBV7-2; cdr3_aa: ASSLELAGGDDTQY
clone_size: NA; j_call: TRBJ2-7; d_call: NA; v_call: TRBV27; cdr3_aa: ASSPLSWVGQYEQY
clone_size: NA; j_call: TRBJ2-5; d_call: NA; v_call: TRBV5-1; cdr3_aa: ASSLASSAETQY
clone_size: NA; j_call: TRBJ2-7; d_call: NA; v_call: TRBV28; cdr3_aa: ASRQVYEQY
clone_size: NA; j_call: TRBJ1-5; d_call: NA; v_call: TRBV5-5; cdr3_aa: ASSLGGRGNQPQH
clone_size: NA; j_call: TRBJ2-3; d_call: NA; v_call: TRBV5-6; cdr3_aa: ASSLVGGPDTDTQY
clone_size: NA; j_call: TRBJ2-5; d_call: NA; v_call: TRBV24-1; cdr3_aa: ATSDPRDRGGETQY
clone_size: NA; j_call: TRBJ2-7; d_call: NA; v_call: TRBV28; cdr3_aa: ASSFGPGASSYEQY
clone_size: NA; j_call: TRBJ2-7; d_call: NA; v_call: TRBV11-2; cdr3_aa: ASSLLGARGDEQY
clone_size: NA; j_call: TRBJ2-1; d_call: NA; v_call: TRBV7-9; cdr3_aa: ASSLQGTNEQF
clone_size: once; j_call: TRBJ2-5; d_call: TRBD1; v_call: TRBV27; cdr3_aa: ASSLGRGETQY
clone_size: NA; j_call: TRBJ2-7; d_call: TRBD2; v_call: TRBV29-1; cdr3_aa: SVESSGRLEQY
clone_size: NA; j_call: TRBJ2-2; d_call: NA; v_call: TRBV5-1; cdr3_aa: ASSLGDGLGVGSTGELF
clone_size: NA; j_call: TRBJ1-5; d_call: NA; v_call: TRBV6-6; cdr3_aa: ATGEHSNQPQH
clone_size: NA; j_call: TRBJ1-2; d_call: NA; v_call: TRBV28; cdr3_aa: ASSEGTKNGYT
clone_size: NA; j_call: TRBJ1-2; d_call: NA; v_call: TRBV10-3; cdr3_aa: AISDGVNGYT
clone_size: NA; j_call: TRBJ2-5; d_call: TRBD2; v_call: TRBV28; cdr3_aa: ASSLNPMAGLGTYQETQY
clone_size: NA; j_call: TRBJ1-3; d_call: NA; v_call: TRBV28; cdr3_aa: ASSFEISGNTIY
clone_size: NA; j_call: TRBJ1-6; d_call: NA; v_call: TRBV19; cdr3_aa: ASRKITPSSYNSPLH
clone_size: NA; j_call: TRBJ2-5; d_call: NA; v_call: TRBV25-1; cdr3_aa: ASSNGAGLLETQY
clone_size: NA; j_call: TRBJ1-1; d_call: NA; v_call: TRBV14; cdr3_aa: ASSQPGGGGTEAF
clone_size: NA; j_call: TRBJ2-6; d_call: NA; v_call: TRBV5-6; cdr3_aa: ASSLVGVSGANVLT
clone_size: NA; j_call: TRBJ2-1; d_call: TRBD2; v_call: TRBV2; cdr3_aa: ASTSGRPLYHNEQF
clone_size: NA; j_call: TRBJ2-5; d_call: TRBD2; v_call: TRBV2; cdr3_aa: ASGVRKGTSGRVVETQY
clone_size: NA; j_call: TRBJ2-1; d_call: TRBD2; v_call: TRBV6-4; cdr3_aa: ASSDSGTSHNEQF
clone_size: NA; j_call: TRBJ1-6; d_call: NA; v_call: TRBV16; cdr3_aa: ASSVWGVRSPLH